This TCR beta chain was identified in a study of neoadjuvant anti-PD-1 for oral cavity cancer (dated by TCRdb to 2020 to 2022). For the wider study: Before undergoing curative-intent surgical resection, most patients got three to four biweekly nivolumab doses at 3 mg/kg. The parent correlative cohort had 12 to 13 patients and a response rate of 33%. Under RECIST 1.1, a patient counted as a responder if showing complete response, partial response or stable disease, and as a non-responder if showing progression. A fourth nivolumab dose was given around day 43 to patients without progression, and definitive surgical resection was performed in those patients on days 50-56. The full study reports these points: Higher pretreatment blood Treg/Th17 ratios correlated with both higher pretreatment blood TCRbeta clonality and lower post-treatment tumor TCRbeta clonality. Larger post-treatment sizes of preexisting intratumoral clones correlated with greater tumor shrinkage, suggesting expansion of preexisting clones contributed to response. Only a few patients per response group were included in the TCR analyses, and larger cohorts for validation were called for by the authors.

Survey sequencing of tumors used two replicates per sample, and the tumor libraries mostly started from 4.5 to 6 ug of input genomic DNA. The immunoSEQ hsTCRbeta kit was used to prepare TCRbeta libraries according to the manufacturer's instructions. The finished libraries were brought together in one pool at roughly 2.7 nM, which was then read using an Illumina NovaSeq 6000 S4 flow cell. In the original analysis: The immunoSEQ Analyzer handled quality control and preprocessing of the raw data. The analysis was restricted to productive rearrangements, with each unique CDR3 amino acid sequence defining a clonotype. Repertoire clonality was estimated as the Gini-Simpson index, computed with the R package tcR. Student's t test was used to compare Gini indices, and Pearson correlation was used to assess associations with tumor size change. TCRdb limited this immuneACCESS table to in-frame rearrangements with V and J called. A share of clones is missing; checked studies link under half to unresolved V genes, and the rest is unexplained. V, J and clone size were drawn from that table, and D and trimming were deduced from the DNA. This sample gives 23,000 or so clones in total; roughly a quarter of them show up just once. 15% to 20% of the sample rests with the top ten.

The sample's time point, from its label and the paper: after neoadjuvant nivolumab, at surgical resection. Patients were newly diagnosed with stage II-IVA oral cavity squamous cell carcinoma and had received no prior systemic or radiation treatment. The cohort was composed of patients with HPV-negative, locally advanced oral cavity squamous cell carcinoma. Samples were obtained from a longitudinal correlative study of a single-arm phase II trial of neoadjuvant nivolumab in oral cavity squamous cell carcinoma. Genomic DNA-based TCRbeta sequencing was performed on subject-matched pre- and post-treatment PBMCs and tumors from three responders and three non-responders. For tumor tissue, genomic DNA extraction relied on the Maxwell RSC DNA from Tissue kit. Points on this clone: The clone's antigen remains unknown. Per-base qualities were not stored, and no clone one base away is much larger.

V is trimmed back by 7 bases and J by 4 bases, and the junction contains 6 bases that no gene match accounts for. Spanning cysteine to phenylalanine, the CDR3 consists of 13 amino acids. CDR3 DNA is the only sequence kept; it has 39 bases, read in frame from the first base. CDR1 and CDR2 (ENHRY, SYGVKD) derive from the germline V gene. The TCR was taken from a person between 40 and 80 years old with oral cavity squamous cell carcinoma. The V and J genes are TRBV10-3 and TRBJ1-2; TRBD1 agrees with 7 junctional bases. The source material was tumor tissue, sampled after nivolumab (anti-PD-1) treatment. The CDR3 here reads CAITQQGSYGYTF. Here is the DNA: TGTGCCATCACCCAACAGGGGAGCTATGGCTACACCTTC.